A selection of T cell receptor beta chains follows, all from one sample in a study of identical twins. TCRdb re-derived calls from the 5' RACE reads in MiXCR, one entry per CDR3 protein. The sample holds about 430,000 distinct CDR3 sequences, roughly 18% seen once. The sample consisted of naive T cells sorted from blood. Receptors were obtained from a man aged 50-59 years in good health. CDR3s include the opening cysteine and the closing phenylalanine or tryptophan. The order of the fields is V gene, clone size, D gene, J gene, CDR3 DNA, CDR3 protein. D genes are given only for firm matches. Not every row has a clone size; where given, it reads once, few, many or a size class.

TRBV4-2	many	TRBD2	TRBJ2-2	TGTGCCAGCAGCCAAGAAGGGACTACCTCTCCCGGGGAGCTGTTTTTT	CASSQEGTTSPGELFF
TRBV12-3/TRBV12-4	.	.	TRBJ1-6	TGTGCCAGCAGCCTGGGCAGACTGTCACCCCTCCACTTT	CASSLGRLSPLHF
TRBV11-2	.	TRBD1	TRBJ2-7	TGTGCCAGCAGCACCGGGACAGGTCTCTACGAGCAGTACTTC	CASSTGTGLYEQYF
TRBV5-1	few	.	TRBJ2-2	TGCGCCAGCAGCTACAGAGACACCGGGGAGCTGTTTTTT	CASSYRDTGELFF
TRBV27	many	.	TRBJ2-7	TGTGCCAGCAGTTTGGCCAGGGAGGTGTCCTACGAGCAGTACTTC	CASSLAREVSYEQYF
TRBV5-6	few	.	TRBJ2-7	TGTGCCACCTCACAAGGGGGATACGAGCAGTACTTC	CATSQGGYEQYF
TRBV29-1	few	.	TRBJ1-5	TGCAGCGTTGCCGGGACACCGAATCAGCCCCAGCATTTT	CSVAGTPNQPQHF
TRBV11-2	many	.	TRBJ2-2	TGTGCCAGCAGCTTTGGCCCCACGGACACCGGGGAGCTGTTTTTT	CASSFGPTDTGELFF
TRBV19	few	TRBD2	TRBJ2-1	TGTGCCAGTAAGGAACTAGCGGGAGACTACAATGAGCAGTTCTTC	CASKELAGDYNEQFF
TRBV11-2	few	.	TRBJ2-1	TGTGCCAGCGAAACCCCAAGGCTGGCGGTCGACCCTACAAATGAGCAGTTCTTC	CASETPRLAVDPTNEQFF
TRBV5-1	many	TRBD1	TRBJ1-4	TGCGCCAGCAGACAGGGGCGGAATGAAAAACTGTTTTTT	CASRQGRNEKLFF
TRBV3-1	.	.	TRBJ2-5	TGTGCCAGCAGCTTCCGGCGGGACCAAGAGACCCAGTACTTC	CASSFRRDQETQYF
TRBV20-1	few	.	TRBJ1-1	TGCAGTGCTAGAAGCGGGTCCTTGAACACTGAAGCTTTCTTT	CSARSGSLNTEAFF
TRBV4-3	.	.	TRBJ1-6	TGCGCCAGCAGCCAAGTACAACAGGGTGGCTCACCCCTCCACTTT	CASSQVQQGGSPLHF
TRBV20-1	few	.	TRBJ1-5	TGCAGTGCTAGAGACAGGGAGGGCAATCAGCCCCAGCATTTT	CSARDREGNQPQHF
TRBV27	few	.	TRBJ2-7	TGTGCCAGCAGTCTCGGGGTCCCCTACGAGCAGTACTTC	CASSLGVPYEQYF
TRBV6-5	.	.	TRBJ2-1	TGTGCCAGCAGTTGGAAGGGAACGGGTAATGAGCAGTTCTTC	CASSWKGTGNEQFF
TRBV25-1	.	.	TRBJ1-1	TGTGCCAGCAGTGAGAGAGTGCGGGCTGAAGCTTTCTTT	CASSERVRAEAFF
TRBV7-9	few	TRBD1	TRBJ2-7	TGTGCCAGCAGCTTCACAGGGGACGGGGAGCAGTACTTC	CASSFTGDGEQYF
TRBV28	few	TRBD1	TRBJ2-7	TGTGCCAGCAGTTTCCGGGACAGGGGATGGTACGAGCAGTACTTC	CASSFRDRGWYEQYF
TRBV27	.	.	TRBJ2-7	TGTGCCAGCAGTTTAGCGACAGGAGGGGCCTACGAGCAGTACTTC	CASSLATGGAYEQYF
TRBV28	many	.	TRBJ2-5	TGTGCCAGCAGTTTTAGTTCCAGGGGGGTAATTGGCACCCAGTACTTC	CASSFSSRGVIGTQYF
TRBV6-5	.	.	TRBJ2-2	TGTGCCAGCAGTTACGATGACACCGGGGAGCTGTTTTTT	CASSYDDTGELFF
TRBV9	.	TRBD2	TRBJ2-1	TGTGCCAGCAGCACCAGACTAGCGGGAGGGCCCTACAATGAGCAGTTCTTC	CASSTRLAGGPYNEQFF
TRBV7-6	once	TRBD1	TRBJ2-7	TGTGCCAGCAGCAAACAGGGGTTGTACGAGCAGTACTTC	CASSKQGLYEQYF
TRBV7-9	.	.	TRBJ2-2	TGTGCCAGCAGCTTGTCAGGGCGGGGCACCGGGGAGCTGTTTTTT	CASSLSGRGTGELFF
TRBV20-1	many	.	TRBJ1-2	TGCAGTGCCCATACAGGGAGAGGCTATGGCTACACCTTC	CSAHTGRGYGYTF
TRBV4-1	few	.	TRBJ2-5	TGCGCCAGCAGCCAAGATTGGAGGACAACGAGGACCCAGTACTTC	CASSQDWRTTRTQYF
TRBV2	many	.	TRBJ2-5	TGTGCCAGCAGTTTCGGGGCACAAGAGACCCAGTACTTC	CASSFGAQETQYF
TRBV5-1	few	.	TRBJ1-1	TGCGCCAGCAGCTCGGGATTCAAGAACACTGAAGCTTTCTTT	CASSSGFKNTEAFF
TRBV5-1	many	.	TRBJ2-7	TGCGCCAGCAGCTTGGGTACTAGCCCCTACGAGCAGTACTTC	CASSLGTSPYEQYF
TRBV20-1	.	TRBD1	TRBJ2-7	TGCAGTGCTGATAAGCCCGTGACAGGGGACGAGCAGTACTTC	CSADKPVTGDEQYF
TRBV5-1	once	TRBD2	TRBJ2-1	TGCGCCAGCAGCCAAGGAGGACTAGCTGCCAATGAGCAGTTCTTC	CASSQGGLAANEQFF
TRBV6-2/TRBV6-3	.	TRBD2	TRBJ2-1	TGTGCCAGCAGTTATCGAGCGGGAAAGGGGAATGAGCAGTTCTTC	CASSYRAGKGNEQFF
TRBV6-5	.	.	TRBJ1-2	TGTGCCAGCAGTTTTGCTCCAGGGGACAATGGCTACACCTTC	CASSFAPGDNGYTF
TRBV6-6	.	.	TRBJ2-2	TGTGCCGGCACTAGCAACACCGGGGAGCTGTTTTTT	CAGTSNTGELFF
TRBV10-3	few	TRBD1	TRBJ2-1	TGTGCCATCAACGGGGACAGGAGCTCCTACAATGAGCAGTTCTTC	CAINGDRSSYNEQFF
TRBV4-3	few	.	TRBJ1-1	TGCGCCAGCAGCCAGTACCCGGGACGTCTGGCTTTCTTT	CASSQYPGRLAFF
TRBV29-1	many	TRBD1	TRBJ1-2	TGCAGCGTTGAAGCTACAGGGGGCGTTGTCTATGGCTACACCTTC	CSVEATGGVVYGYTF
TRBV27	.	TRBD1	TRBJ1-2	TGTGCCAGCAGGCGATATGTGGGACAGGGGGCTAACTATGGCTACACCTTC	CASRRYVGQGANYGYTF
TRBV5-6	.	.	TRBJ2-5	TGTGCCAGCGGCCACCAGGCCCTAGAGACCCAGTACTTC	CASGHQALETQYF
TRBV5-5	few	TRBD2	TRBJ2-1	TGTGCCAGCAGCCGAAGTTCTAGCGGGCGTAAACAAGAGCAGTTCTTC	CASSRSSSGRKQEQFF
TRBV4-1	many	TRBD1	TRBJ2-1	TGCGCCAGCAGCCAGGGTCGAGGGGGCCACTACAATGAGCAGTTCTTC	CASSQGRGGHYNEQFF
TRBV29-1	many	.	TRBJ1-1	TGCAGCGTCCGCTGGGGGCTGATGAACACTGAAGCTTTCTTT	CSVRWGLMNTEAFF
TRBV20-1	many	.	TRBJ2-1	TGCAGTGCTAGAGCCCAGGAGCGCCTTAGCTCCTACAATGAGCAGTTCTTC	CSARAQERLSSYNEQFF
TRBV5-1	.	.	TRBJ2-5	TGCGCCAGGAAAGAACAAGAGACCCAGTACTTC	CARKEQETQYF
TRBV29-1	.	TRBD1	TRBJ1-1	TGCAGCGTTGATAAGGGGGCCGGGACTGAAGCTTTCTTT	CSVDKGAGTEAFF
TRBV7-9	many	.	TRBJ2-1	TGTGCCAGCAGCACCCTTGACCGGTACAATGAGCAGTTCTTC	CASSTLDRYNEQFF
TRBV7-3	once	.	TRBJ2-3	TGTGCCAGCAGCGCACTAGGAACAGATACGCAGTATTTT	CASSALGTDTQYF
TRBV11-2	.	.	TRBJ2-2	TGTGCCAGCAGCCCCGGGCGGCGGGTTCTGTGGACCGGGGAGCTGTTTTTT	CASSPGRRVLWTGELFF
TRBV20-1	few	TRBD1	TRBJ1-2	TGCAGTGCTAGAGGGGAAGGGGGCATTGGCTACACCTTC	CSARGEGGIGYTF
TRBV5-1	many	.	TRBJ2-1	TGCGCCAGCAGCAAACATAGGGGAACCTACAATGAGCAGTTCTTC	CASSKHRGTYNEQFF
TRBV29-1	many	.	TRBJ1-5	TGCAGCGCGGGGGGGAGCAATCAGCCCCAGCATTTT	CSAGGSNQPQHF
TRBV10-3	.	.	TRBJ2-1	TGTGCCATCAGTTTTGGGCCGGCGGCCGGCGAGGATGAGCAGTTCTTC	CAISFGPAAGEDEQFF
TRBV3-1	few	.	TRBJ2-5	TGTGCCAGCAGCCAACACGACAGGAACCAAGAGACCCAGTACTTC	CASSQHDRNQETQYF
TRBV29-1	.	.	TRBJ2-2	TGCAGCGTTGAGGGGACATACACCGGGGAGCTGTTTTTT	CSVEGTYTGELFF
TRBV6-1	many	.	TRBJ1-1	TGTGCCAGCAGTCGAAATTCCGGGACGGCCGACGGCCGGGAAGCTTTCTTT	CASSRNSGTADGREAFF
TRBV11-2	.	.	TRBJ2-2	TGTGCCAGCAGGGAGCTCCGGTCGGTCGGGGAGCTGTTTTTT	CASRELRSVGELFF
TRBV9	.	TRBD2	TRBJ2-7	TGTGCCAGCAGCGGAGGGACTAGCTCCTACGAGCAGTACTTC	CASSGGTSSYEQYF
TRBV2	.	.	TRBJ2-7	TGTGCCAGCAACTCCGGACAGTCCTTCGAGCAGTACTTC	CASNSGQSFEQYF